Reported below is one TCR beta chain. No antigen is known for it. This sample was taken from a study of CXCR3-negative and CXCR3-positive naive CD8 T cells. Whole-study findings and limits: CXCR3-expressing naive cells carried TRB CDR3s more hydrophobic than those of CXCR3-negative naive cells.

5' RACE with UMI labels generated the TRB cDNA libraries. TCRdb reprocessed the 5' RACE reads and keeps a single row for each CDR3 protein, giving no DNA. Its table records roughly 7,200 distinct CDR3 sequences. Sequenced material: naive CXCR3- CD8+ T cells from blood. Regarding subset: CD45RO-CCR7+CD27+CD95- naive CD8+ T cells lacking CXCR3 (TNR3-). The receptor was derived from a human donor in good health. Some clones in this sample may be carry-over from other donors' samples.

Here the CDR3 reads CASSESLGPYNEQFF. This chain links TRBV10-1 with TRBJ2-1; TCRdb gives TRBD2 as the D gene, but with no DNA this cannot be confirmed. The length of the CDR3 is 15 residues. Germline lookup yields CDR1 WNHNN and CDR2 SYGVQD (reference sequence).